One T cell receptor beta chain is described in this entry. The antigen it recognizes is unknown. Within one base of it there is no much larger clone, and no base qualities were kept. According to the germline V gene, CDR1 reads MNHEY and CDR2 reads SVGAGI. Relative to germline, V is missing 4 bases and J is missing 7 bases, with 11 bases of the junction outside any gene match. Taken from cysteine to phenylalanine, the CDR3 has 16 residues. Just CDR3 DNA is preserved here, 48 bases in frame from base 1. Synthetic TCR analog templates were spiked into each PCR so that absolute template abundance could be estimated from read counts. The immunoSEQ assay was used to amplify TCRbeta CDR3 regions from genomic DNA with bias-controlled V and J gene primers. Sequencing of rearranged TCRbeta segments was done at approximately 20X coverage. As for how the authors treated the data: Sequencing errors were corrected by clustering and CDR3s were annotated against IMGT to assign V, D and J genes. Out-of-frame and stop-codon sequences were excluded, and only productive TCRbeta rearrangements were used in downstream analyses. To compute clonality, Shannon entropy was normalized by the log of the number of unique productive sequences and then subtracted from one. Clones differing between time points or between blood and tumor were identified using Fisher's exact test with Benjamini-Hochberg correction, with an adjusted p below 0.01 applied as the threshold. Here the immuneACCESS table is served through TCRdb, limited to in-frame sequences with V and J called. Missing clones are a known gap in these copies; in checked studies unresolved V genes cover under half, and the rest lacks a known reason. That table is the source of V, J and clone size, and D and trimming were worked out from the DNA. Across this sample there are 40,000 to 60,000 clones, with about 80% seen only once. The ten largest clones capture more than 3% of the sample.

The time point tag for this specimen amounts to: pretreatment peripheral blood. The cohort comprised 25 to 30 patients with locally advanced or metastatic urothelial carcinoma treated at Memorial Sloan Kettering on a trial protocol. Peripheral blood mononuclear cells were collected from each patient pretreatment and during treatment, giving between 1 and 8 total time points per patient. The Qiagen DNeasy Blood extraction kit was used to purify genomic DNA from total PBMCs and from tumor samples. Collected pretreatment and during treatment, PBMCs were isolated and stored as previously described. These data originate in a study of PD-L1 blockade in urothelial cancer (TCRdb year 2017). General notes on the study: Every patient began therapy at some point between 2013 and 2015 and was given atezolizumab 1,200 mg intravenously every 3 weeks. About 90% of the roughly 29 patients were identified as males with urothelial cancer of bladder origin, and a prior smoking history was reported by 18 of 29 patients. Patients had an ECOG performance status of 0 or 1 and had received between 0 and 3 prior chemotherapy regimens. Blood samples were analyzed at two time points: 3 weeks after treatment start (second dose) and 6 weeks after treatment start. Blood samples yielded a median of roughly 140,000 T cells and tens of thousands of unique TCRs, with median clonality approximately 0.08. The study was an exploratory multi-omic analysis of somatic, immune and clinical correlates of response to PD-L1 blockade with atezolizumab in urothelial cancer. Pretreatment tumor samples, along with matched peripheral blood serially collected before and after atezolizumab treatment, were subjected to TCR sequencing. Progression-free survival longer than 6 months counted as durable clinical benefit, and TCR features were additionally tested against both progression-free and overall survival. In the same patients who had TCR sequencing, pretreatment tumors also underwent whole exome sequencing and RNA sequencing. Nine or ten patients reached durable clinical benefit, while 15 to 25 patients did not. Approximately 29 patients had pretreatment blood TCR-seq, some 25 had at least one posttreatment blood collection, and some 25 had tumor TCR-seq.

Study-level results and caveats: Improved progression-free and overall survival was found to be associated with pretreatment peripheral blood TCR clonality below the median. Because of the small sample size (n ≈ 30) and the many exploratory analyses performed, the results are intended to be regarded as hypothesis-generating. At 3 weeks after the start of treatment, tumor-associated TCR clones in peripheral blood had expanded more in patients with durable benefit (n ≈ 24, p = 0.022).

This TCR derives from a man aged 65 to 79 with urothelial cancer. The chain couples TRBV6-5 to TRBJ2-5; TRBD2 agrees with 11 junctional bases. The sample consisted of PBMCs, taken around atezolizumab (anti-PD-L1) treatment. The DNA is TGTGCCAGCAGTTCCGATAAGACTAGCGGGGAGGTGACCCAGTACTTC. This is translated as CASSSDKTSGEVTQYF.